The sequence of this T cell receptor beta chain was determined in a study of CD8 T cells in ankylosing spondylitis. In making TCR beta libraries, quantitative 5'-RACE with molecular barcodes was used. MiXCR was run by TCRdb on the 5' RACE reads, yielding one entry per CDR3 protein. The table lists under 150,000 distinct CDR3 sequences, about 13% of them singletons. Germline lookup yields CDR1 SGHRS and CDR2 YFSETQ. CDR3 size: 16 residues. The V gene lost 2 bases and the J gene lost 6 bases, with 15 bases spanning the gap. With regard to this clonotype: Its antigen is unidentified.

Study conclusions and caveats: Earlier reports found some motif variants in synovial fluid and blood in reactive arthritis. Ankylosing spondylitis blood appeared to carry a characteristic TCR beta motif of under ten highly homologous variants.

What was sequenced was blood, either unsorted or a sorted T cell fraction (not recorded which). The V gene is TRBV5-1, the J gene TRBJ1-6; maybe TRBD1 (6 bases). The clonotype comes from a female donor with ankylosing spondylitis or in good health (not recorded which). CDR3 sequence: CASSLNNPRGNSPLHF. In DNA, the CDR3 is TGCGCCAGCAGCTTAAATAATCCCAGGGGTAATTCACCCCTCCACTTT.